Below, 24 T cell receptor beta chains from the same sample are listed, as sequenced in a study of blood T cell repertoires in COVID-19. Clones were sequenced by immunoSEQ multiplex PCR, and TCRdb holds only the in-frame ones, with some missing. Among some 140,000 clones listed, 75% to 80% were seen once. The source material was peripheral blood. These receptors originate from an elderly man with acute or convalescent COVID-19.

The chain recombines TRBV25-1 with TRBJ1-3; D ambiguous. Germline CDR1 and CDR2: MGHDK and SYGVNS. CDR3 size: 15 residues. Trimming took 4 bases from V and 4 from J, leaving 14 bases between them. In DNA form, the CDR3 reads TGTGCCAGCAGTGCCCCGGGAGTAGCCGGAAACACCATATATTTT. This encodes CASSAPGVAGNTIYF.

CDR3 in amino acids: CASSLSGRTEAFF. The CDR3 DNA reads TGTGCCAGCAGCTTAAGCGGTCGAACTGAAGCTTTCTTT. The V call is TRBV11-3, the J call TRBJ1-1; D is unclear. Germline loops: CDR1 SGHNT, CDR2 YENEEA. V lost 2 bases and J 5 bases, leaving 9 bases between the germline ends. The CDR3 is 13 amino acids.

This sequence joins TRBV5-1 and TRBJ1-6; D is possibly TRBD1 (6 bases). Germline CDR1 reads SGHRS; CDR2 reads YFSETQ. This CDR3 contains 15 residues. V was shortened by 1 base and J by 7 bases, with 12 bases between the two germline ends. The CDR3 spells CASSLTQGNNSPLHF. CDR3 nucleotide sequence: TGCGCCAGCAGCTTGACACAGGGTAACAATTCACCCCTCCACTTT.

This clone was detected only a few times. The chain links TRBV5-1 to TRBJ2-5; 8 bases align to TRBD2. CDR1 SGHRS and CDR2 YFSETQ come from the germline V gene. CDR3 size: 15 residues. The V segment lost 4 bases and the J segment 3 bases; nucleotides outside the gene matches: 8. The CDR3 DNA reads as TGCGCCAGCAGCCGCGGGGGGACTTCCAAAGAGACCCAGTACTTC. This sequence encodes CASSRGGTSKETQYF.

V and J are TRBV10-1 and TRBJ2-3; D may be TRBD2 (5 bases). Trimming took 4 bases from V and 1 from J, leaving 15 bases between them. The V gene's germline CDR1 is WNHNN and CDR2 SYGVQD (reference sequence). The length of the CDR3 is 16 residues. The CDR3 DNA reads TGCGCCAGCAGTGGGTCGAGGGCAGGCCGCACAGATACGCAGTATTTT. Its protein is CASSGSRAGRTDTQYF.

As regards this clone: The identical CDR3 is also encoded by other nucleotide sequences in the sample. The genes are TRBV7-2 and TRBJ2-2, with TRBD1 matching over 7 bases. The germline gives CDR1 SGHTA, CDR2 FQGNSA. CDR3 size: 15 residues. The J segment lost 0 bases and the V segment lost 5 bases, leaving 3 bases of the junction unmatched. CDR3 residues: CASSRTGANTGELFF. CDR3 in DNA: TGTGCCAGCAGCCGGACAGGCGCGAACACCGGGGAGCTGTTTTTT.

The V and J genes are TRBV2 and TRBJ1-5; 9 bases map to TRBD1. Trimming cost V 6 bases and J 6 bases; bases outside gene matches: 6. The CDR3 is made up of 14 amino acids. Germline V lookup: CDR1 SNHLY, CDR2 FYNNEI. The CDR3, as DNA: TGTGCCAGCAGCCGCACAGGGGGCGGTCAGCCCCAGCATTTT. This encodes CASSRTGGGQPQHF.

DNA for the CDR3: TGTGCCAGCAGTCTGCTAGGGGCGGATGGCTACACCTTC. Amino acids: CASSLLGADGYTF. The chain uses TRBV5-6 and TRBJ1-2; tentative D call: TRBD1 (5 bases). Germline CDR1 is SGHDT and CDR2 is YYEEEE. V shed 5 bases and J shed 6 bases, with 14 bases lying between them. CDR3 length: 13 amino acids.

V is TRBV19 and J is TRBJ2-7; D perhaps matches TRBD2 (6 bases). V was shortened by 8 bases and J by 3 bases, with 14 bases between the two germline ends. Germline V gene data show CDR1 as LNHDA and CDR2 as SQIVND (reference sequence). The CDR3 extends over 13 amino acids. The CDR3 protein is CASCRGSGYEQYF. The DNA for the CDR3 is TGTGCCAGTTGCCGGGGGTCGGGCTACGAGCAGTACTTC.

The chain's CDR3 is CAWSGIGSTGELFF. As DNA, the CDR3 is TGTGCCTGGAGTGGGATAGGGAGCACCGGGGAGCTGTTTTTT. The V gene is TRBV30, the J gene TRBJ2-2; D perhaps matches TRBD2 (5 bases). This CDR3 comprises 14 residues. V dropped 1 base and J dropped 4 bases, with 10 bases sitting between them. Germline CDR1 reads GTSNPN; CDR2 reads SVGIG (reference sequence).

This sequence joins TRBV4-2 and TRBJ1-2; 8 bases align to TRBD1. V gave up 7 bases and J gave up 7 bases; unmatched junction bases: 14. Germline V gene data show CDR1 as LGHNA and CDR2 as YNFKEQ. This CDR3 contains 15 residues. CDR3 nucleotides: TGTGCCAGCAAATTCCCCGGACAGGGCCAGGCTGGCTACACCTTC. Amino acids: CASKFPGQGQAGYTF.

This clone was counted once. The chain couples TRBV6-6 to TRBJ1-1; the D is unclear. CDR3 size: 11 residues. Germline values: CDR1 MNHNY, CDR2 SVGAGI (reference sequence). Trimming cost V 5 bases and J 5 bases, with 6 bases left between them. CDR3 amino acids: CASSPLTEAFF. CDR3 sequence (DNA): TGTGCCAGCAGTCCCCTAACTGAAGCTTTCTTT.

The gene calls are TRBV7-7 and TRBJ2-5; D is unclear. The germline gives CDR1 SSHAT, CDR2 FNYEAQ (reference sequence). CDR3 length: 16 residues. V shed 1 base and J shed 5 bases, with 17 bases lying between them. The CDR3 nucleotides are TGTGCCAGCAGCTTAGGGTCGTCGGTTACTCGGGAGACCCAGTACTTC. It specifies CASSLGSSVTRETQYF.

This clone was recorded only once. The chain employs TRBV7-2 and TRBJ2-7; TRBD2 matches 9 bases. The V segment lost 5 bases and the J segment 6 bases; nucleotides outside the gene matches: 14. The CDR3 covers 16 residues. Germline V gene lookup returns CDR1 SGHTA and CDR2 FQGNSA. As DNA, the CDR3 is TGTGCCAGCAGCCCAAGGGGGCCTAGCGGGGTAGCCGAGCAGTACGTC. As protein: CASSPRGPSGVAEQYV.

This chain uses TRBV24-1 with TRBJ2-3; 10 nucleotides agree with TRBD2. The CDR3 loop spans 15 amino acids. Trimming at V came to 3 bases and at J to 6 bases, leaving 5 bases not matched to a gene. Germline V lookup: CDR1 KGHDR, CDR2 SFDVKD. This CDR3 is CATSDERGGHDTQYF. CDR3 sequence (DNA): TGTGCCACCAGTGATGAGCGGGGGGGCCATGATACGCAGTATTTT.

This clone is a singleton in its sample. The chain carries TRBV11-2 and TRBJ2-1; 11 nucleotides align to TRBD2. J lost 5 bases, V lost 5 bases, and 11 bases had no gene match. Germline CDR1 and CDR2: SGHAT and FQNNGV. The CDR3 loop spans 17 amino acids. The CDR3 region is CASSPWPGLAAHNEQFF. CDR3 coding DNA: TGTGCCAGCAGCCCTTGGCCGGGACTAGCGGCCCACAATGAGCAGTTCTTC.

This chain joins TRBV7-9 and TRBJ1-2, with a tentative D call TRBD1 (6 bases). V dropped 8 bases and J dropped 8 bases, with 21 bases sitting between them. The germline gives CDR1 SEHNR, CDR2 FQNEAQ (reference sequence). This CDR3 contains 14 residues. In DNA form, the CDR3 reads TGTGCCAGCCATAGAACAGGGATTCAGGGGGGCTACACCTTC. This sequence encodes CASHRTGIQGGYTF.

This clone came up once. The V and J genes are TRBV18 and TRBJ2-2; D might be TRBD2 (6 bases). Germline assignment: CDR1 KGHSH and CDR2 LQKENI. V gave up 0 bases and J gave up 6 bases, with 17 bases separating them. This CDR3 comprises 17 residues. The CDR3 region has the DNA TGTGCCAGCTCACCACCGGTTGGGCCCGGCGGGGCCGGGGAGCTGTTTTTT. Its protein is CASSPPVGPGGAGELFF.

This clone was recorded only once. The rearrangement links TRBV5-1 to TRBJ2-5; 9 nucleotides align to TRBD1. Losses at the gene ends were 2 bases for V and 5 bases for J; bases not matched to a gene: 4. From germline, CDR1 is SGHRS and CDR2 YFSETQ. The CDR3 has 14 residues. Here the CDR3 reads CASSFGQGRETQYF. As DNA, the CDR3 is TGCGCCAGCAGCTTCGGACAGGGGCGGGAGACCCAGTACTTC.

The chain uses TRBV4-1 and TRBJ2-2; D might be TRBD1 (6 bases). The ends were cut back, 6 bases at V and 5 bases at J, with 13 bases in the middle. The CDR3 totals 14 residues. CDR1 is MGHRA and CDR2 is YSYEKL in the germline V gene. CDR3: CASSFGRGTGELFF. Written as DNA, the CDR3 is TGCGCCAGCAGTTTTGGAAGGGGGACCGGGGAGCTGTTTTTT.

This clone occurred many times. This chain links TRBV3-1 (or the pseudogene TRBV3-2) with TRBJ1-2, with D possibly being TRBD1 (6 bases). Germline V gene lookup returns CDR1 LGHDT and CDR2 YNNKEL (reference sequence). The ends were cut back, 0 bases at V and 4 bases at J, with 15 bases in the middle. The CDR3 is 16 residues long. CDR3 DNA sequence: TGTGCCAGCAGCCAAGAATTGGGGGCGACTGCCTATGGCTACACCTTC. This gives the protein CASSQELGATAYGYTF.

This chain connects TRBV6-1 to TRBJ2-1, with 7 positions matching TRBD1. CDR3 length: 13 amino acids. V gave up 1 base and J gave up 13 bases; unmatched junction bases: 7. CDR1 MNHNS and CDR2 SASEGT come from the germline V gene. This chain's CDR3 is CASSEEVGGAQFF. CDR3 DNA sequence: TGTGCCAGCAGTGAAGAAGTAGGGGGCGCCCAGTTCTTC.

The V gene is TRBV6-5, the J gene TRBJ1-2; 7 bases match TRBD1. Germline CDR1 and CDR2: MNHEY and SVGAGI. J lost 4 bases, V lost 0 bases, and 8 bases had no gene match. The CDR3 covers 16 residues. The CDR3 region is CASSYSRDSFSYGYTF. For the CDR3, the DNA is TGTGCCAGCAGTTACTCCCGGGACAGCTTCTCCTATGGCTACACCTTC.

This chain connects TRBV3-1 (or the pseudogene TRBV3-2) to TRBJ1-2, with D hard to call. Germline V gene lookup returns CDR1 LGHDT and CDR2 YNNKEL (reference sequence). This CDR3 is 15 amino acids long. V dropped 1 base and J dropped 4 bases, with 13 bases sitting between them. The CDR3 DNA reads as TGTGCCAGCAGCCAAGCCCCAGAGGGCGCCTATGGCTACACCTTC. Its protein product is CASSQAPEGAYGYTF.